This entry lists 8 T cell receptor beta chains sequenced from one sample in a study of blood T cell repertoires in COVID-19. Assay used: immunoSEQ multiplex PCR; TCRdb lists only in-frame clones, some missing. Of under 300,000 clones in the sample, roughly 88% were seen once. What was sequenced was peripheral blood. The origin of the receptors is a woman aged 40 to 50 who had recovered from COVID-19.

The V and J genes are TRBV25-1 and TRBJ1-4; 7 nucleotides agree with TRBD1. The CDR3 runs to 14 residues. The germline CDR1 and CDR2 sequences are MGHDK and SYGVNS. Germline trimming cut 3 bases from V and 6 bases from J; bases unmatched to any gene: 4. Written as DNA, the CDR3 is TGTGCCAGCAGTGAGTTCCAGGGGGATGAAAAACTGTTTTTT. It codes for CASSEFQGDEKLFF.

The gene calls are TRBV28 and TRBJ1-1, with D unresolved. CDR1 and CDR2 (germline): MDHEN, SYDVKM. CDR3 length: 13 residues. The V end lost 5 bases, the J end lost 6 bases, and 13 bases lay between the germline ends. The CDR3 region is CASSVAEGAEAFF. The CDR3 DNA reads TGTGCCAGCAGTGTAGCGGAGGGCGCTGAAGCTTTCTTT. Together with reference TRBV28 and TRBJ1-1, the CDR3 gives the full variable domain: DVKVTQSSRYLVKRTGEKVFLECVQDMDHENMFWYRQDPGLGLRLIYFSYDVKMKEKGDIPEGYSVSREKKERFSLILESASTNQTSMYLCASSVAEGAEAFFGQGTRLTVV.

The V gene is TRBV28, the J gene TRBJ1-1; 7 nucleotides agree with TRBD1. The germline CDR1 and CDR2 sequences are MDHEN and SYDVKM. The CDR3 loop spans 17 amino acids. J lost 3 bases, V lost 2 bases, and 12 bases had no gene match. CDR3 nucleotides: TGTGCCAGCAGTTTAGAGGGCAGGTACAGGGGCGACACTGAAGCTTTCTTT. The encoded protein is CASSLEGRYRGDTEAFF.

J is TRBJ2-1 and V is TRBV10-3; 7 bases map to TRBD1. Germline V gene lookup returns CDR1 ENHRY and CDR2 SYGVKD. The CDR3 has 14 amino acids. V was clipped by 0 bases and J by 4 bases; unmatched bases: 0. CDR3 DNA sequence: TGTGCCATCAGTGAGTCGGGACAGTACAATGAGCAGTTCTTC. Its protein product is CAISESGQYNEQFF.

V and J are TRBV27 and TRBJ2-3; D unclear. V was shortened by 3 bases and J by 5 bases, with 15 bases between the two germline ends. The length of the CDR3 is 15 residues. The germline gives CDR1 MNHEY, CDR2 SMNVEV (reference sequence). DNA for the CDR3: TGTGCCAGCAGTTTTGTGCCGAGCTACCGAGATACGCAGTATTTT. Translated, it gives CASSFVPSYRDTQYF.

The chain recombines TRBV10-1 with TRBJ2-7; TRBD1 matches at 7 bases. The CDR3 has 15 amino acids. Losses at the gene ends were 9 bases for V and 0 bases for J; bases not matched to a gene: 11. Germline assignment: CDR1 WNHNN and CDR2 SYGVQD (reference sequence). The CDR3 region is CARGTDDFSSYEQYF. The CDR3 DNA follows: TGCGCCAGGGGGACAGACGACTTCAGCTCCTACGAGCAGTACTTC.

This chain links TRBV7-9 with TRBJ1-6; TRBD1 matches 9 bases. V shed 5 bases and J 0 bases; nucleotides not matched to a gene: 5. The CDR3 covers 17 residues. Germline assignment: CDR1 SEHNR and CDR2 FQNEAQ (reference sequence). The CDR3 sequence: CASSPTGGSSYNSPLHF. The CDR3 region has the DNA TGTGCCAGCAGCCCGACAGGGGGAAGCTCCTATAATTCACCCCTCCACTTT.

This clone turned up a few times. This rearrangement joins TRBV6-5 to TRBJ1-1; D is ambiguous. The CDR3 length is 12 residues. CDR1 is MNHEY and CDR2 is SVGAGI in the germline V gene. The germline V and J ends were trimmed by 6 bases and 8 bases, with 13 bases remaining between them. CDR3 amino acids: CASSFIRGEAFF. In DNA form, the CDR3 reads TGTGCCAGCAGCTTCATCAGAGGCGAAGCTTTCTTT.